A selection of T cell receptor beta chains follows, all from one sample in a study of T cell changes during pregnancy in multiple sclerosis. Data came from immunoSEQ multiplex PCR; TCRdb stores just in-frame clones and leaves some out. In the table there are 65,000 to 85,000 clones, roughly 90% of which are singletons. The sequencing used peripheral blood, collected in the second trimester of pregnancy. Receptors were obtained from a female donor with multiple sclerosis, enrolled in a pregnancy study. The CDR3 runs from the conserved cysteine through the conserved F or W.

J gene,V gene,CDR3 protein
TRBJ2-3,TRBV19,CASSQRGIDTQYF
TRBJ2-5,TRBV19,CASSVTGETQYF
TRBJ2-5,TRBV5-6,CASSWVQQETQYF
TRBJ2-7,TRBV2,CASRPGQGPYEQYF
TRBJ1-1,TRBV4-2,CASSQDQTEAFF
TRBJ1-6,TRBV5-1,CASSLRGGDGSPLHF
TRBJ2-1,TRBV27,CASSRSSYNEQFF
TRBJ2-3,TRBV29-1,CSVLTLAVPRTDTQYF
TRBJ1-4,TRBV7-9,CASSPQSGEKLFF
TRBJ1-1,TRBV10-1,CASGGTKDTEAFF
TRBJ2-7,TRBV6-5,CASSTDRGFYEQYF
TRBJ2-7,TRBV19,CASSTLAGAYEQYF
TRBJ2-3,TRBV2,CATRQGITDTQYF
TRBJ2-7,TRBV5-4,CASSLYTGFIDYEQYF
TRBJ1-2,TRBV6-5,CASSYSGNYGYTF
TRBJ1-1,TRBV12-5,CASGLALRATGGRNTEAFF
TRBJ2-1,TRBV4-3,CASSQEGHGSYNEQFF
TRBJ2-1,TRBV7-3,CASSYGQTSYNEQFF
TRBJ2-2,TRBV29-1,CSVRQATGELFF
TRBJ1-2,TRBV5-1,CASSLANRVPSYGYTF
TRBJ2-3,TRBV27,CASSLSGDTQYF
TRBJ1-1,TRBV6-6,CASSGGTDMNTEAFF
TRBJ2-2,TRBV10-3,CAISDSDRGQTGELFF
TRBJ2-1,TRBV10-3,CAISESAGGPYEQFF
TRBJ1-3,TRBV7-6,CASREQSGNTIYF
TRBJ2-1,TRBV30,CARSAGGGNEQFF
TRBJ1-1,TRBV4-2,CASSLNDGDSTEAFF
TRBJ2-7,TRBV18,CASSPFAGTPYEQYF
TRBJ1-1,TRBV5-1,CASSSQGAQMNTEAFF
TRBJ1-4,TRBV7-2,CASSFRGAGEKLFF
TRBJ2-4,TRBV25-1,CASSPRGSGLVIQYF
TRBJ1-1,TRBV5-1,CASSEGQANTEAFF
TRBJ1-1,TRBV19,CASSFDRGGTEAFF
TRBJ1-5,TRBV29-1,CSVARDSNQPQHF
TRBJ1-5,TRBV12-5,CASGLRGSGNQPQHF
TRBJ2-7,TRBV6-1,CASSAQKAGTPTFWREQYF
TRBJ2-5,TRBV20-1,CSGGGQETQYF
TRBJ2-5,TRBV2,CASRSGRLTGVETQYF
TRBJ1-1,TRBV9,CASSVAVRGPRTGNTEAFF
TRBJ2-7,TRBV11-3,CASSTRQGSYEQYF
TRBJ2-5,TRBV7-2,CASSRWQGVQTQYF
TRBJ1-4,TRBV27,CASSADRARRQNEKLFF
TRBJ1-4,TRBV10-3,CAISEQTGGGTNEKLFF
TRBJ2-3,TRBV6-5,CASTQGRESDTQYF
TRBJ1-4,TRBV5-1,CASSLAGRHNEKLFF
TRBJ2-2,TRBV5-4,CASSSGTQGRTGELFF
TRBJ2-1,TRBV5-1,CASSLAGSDNEQFF
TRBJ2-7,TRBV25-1,CASRRTQGPYEQYF
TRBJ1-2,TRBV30,CAWSAPDRVIGGYTF
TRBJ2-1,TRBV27,CASSSPSGRRRNEQFF
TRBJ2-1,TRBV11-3,CASSGQGAGGYNEQFF